A selection of T cell receptor beta chains follows, all from one sample in a study of identical twins. MiXCR was run by TCRdb on the 5' RACE reads, yielding one entry per CDR3 protein. The sample gives around 470,000 distinct CDR3 sequences, 14% of which show up once; around 0.48% is in the top ten. These data also featured in a second study, about yellow fever vaccine responses in identical twins.

The sample consisted of CD4+ T cells sorted from blood. The receptors stem from a woman aged 18-30 years in good health. The CDR3 runs from the conserved cysteine through the conserved F or W. A D gene is named only where the DNA matches it firmly. The size entry is marked missing in some rows and otherwise reads once, few, many or a size class.

V gene	J gene	clone size	D gene	CDR3 protein	CDR3 DNA
TRBV9	TRBJ2-5	.	.	CASSHRGVGELGKETQYF	TGTGCCAGCAGCCATAGGGGGGTGGGGGAGTTGGGGAAAGAGACCCAGTACTTC
TRBV28	TRBJ1-2	.	.	CASSLLPSNYGYTF	TGTGCCAGCAGTTTACTCCCGAGCAACTATGGCTACACCTTC
TRBV6-5	TRBJ2-2	few	.	CASSYMTATGELFF	TGTGCCAGCAGTTATATGACAGCCACCGGGGAGCTGTTTTTT
TRBV12-3/TRBV12-4	TRBJ2-3	few	.	CASSFTGANTDTQYF	TGTGCCAGCAGTTTTACGGGGGCCAACACAGATACGCAGTATTTT
TRBV20-1	TRBJ1-5	few	TRBD1	CSARDAGTGGGNQPQHF	TGCAGTGCTAGAGATGCCGGGACAGGGGGCGGCAATCAGCCCCAGCATTTT
TRBV20-1	TRBJ1-6	.	TRBD1	CSAVRQGAVRGSPLHF	TGCAGTGCTGTACGACAGGGGGCGGTCCGAGGTTCACCCCTCCACTTT
TRBV29-1	TRBJ2-3	.	.	CSVDRADTQYF	TGCAGCGTTGACAGGGCAGATACGCAGTATTTT
TRBV3-1	TRBJ2-5	.	TRBD2	CASSQEGLAGGEETQYF	TGTGCCAGCAGCCAAGAGGGACTAGCGGGGGGTGAAGAGACCCAGTACTTC
TRBV6-1	TRBJ2-4	few	.	CASSDGGLAKNIQYF	TGTGCCAGCAGTGACGGGGGACTAGCCAAAAACATTCAGTACTTC
TRBV7-9	TRBJ2-3	.	.	CASSLGGPAGDTQYF	TGTGCCAGCAGCTTAGGCGGACCCGCAGGAGATACGCAGTATTTT
TRBV6-5	TRBJ2-1	.	.	CASSFADNFYNEQFF	TGTGCCAGCAGTTTTGCGGATAACTTCTACAATGAGCAGTTCTTC
TRBV7-2	TRBJ2-7	.	TRBD1	CASSFGPRDRGPYEQYF	TGTGCCAGCAGCTTTGGACCGAGAGACAGGGGACCCTACGAGCAGTACTTC
TRBV28	TRBJ2-3	.	TRBD2	CASRVLTSGRTLTDTQYF	TGTGCCAGCAGGGTACTTACTAGCGGGAGGACTTTGACAGATACGCAGTATTTT
TRBV2	TRBJ2-7	.	TRBD1	CASTRDRSGEQYF	TGTGCCAGCACCCGGGACAGGTCTGGTGAGCAGTACTTC
TRBV25-1	TRBJ2-7	.	.	CASSEAGTYEQYF	TGTGCCAGCAGTGAAGCAGGAACCTACGAGCAGTACTTC
TRBV29-1	TRBJ2-3	.	.	CSVETGRIDTQYF	TGCAGCGTTGAAACCGGGAGAATAGATACGCAGTATTTT
TRBV29-1	TRBJ2-7	.	TRBD2	CSVVGGGTYEQYF	TGCAGCGTTGTGGGCGGGGGTACCTACGAGCAGTACTTC
TRBV11-3	TRBJ1-1	few	.	CASSLEGAGTEAFF	TGTGCCAGCAGCTTAGAGGGGGCCGGAACTGAAGCTTTCTTT
TRBV20-1	TRBJ2-5	.	.	CSASPWEYETQYF	TGCAGTGCTAGCCCCTGGGAGTACGAGACCCAGTACTTC
TRBV6-1	TRBJ2-3	few	TRBD1	CASEDRRTDTQYF	TGTGCCAGCGAGGACAGGCGCACAGATACGCAGTATTTT
TRBV5-5	TRBJ2-1	few	.	CASSPNAGIGQFF	TGTGCCAGCAGCCCCAATGCGGGGATCGGGCAGTTCTTC
TRBV27	TRBJ2-1	few	TRBD2	CASSSSETPQRESFF	TGTGCCAGCAGTTCCTCCGAAACGCCTCAGCGGGAGTCGTTCTTC
TRBV20-1	TRBJ2-1	.	TRBD2	CSASRVASGSTNEQFF	TGCAGTGCGAGCCGCGTGGCTAGCGGGAGCACCAATGAGCAGTTCTTC
TRBV14	TRBJ2-3	few	TRBD2	CASSEGLAGLGTQYF	TGTGCCAGCAGCGAGGGACTAGCGGGCTTGGGGACGCAGTATTTT
TRBV29-1	TRBJ2-1	few	TRBD2	CSVEAWEGPYNEQFF	TGCAGCGTTGAAGCTTGGGAGGGCCCCTACAATGAGCAGTTCTTC
TRBV6-2/TRBV6-3	TRBJ2-7	.	.	CASSSHPGDEQYF	TGTGCCAGCAGTTCCCACCCTGGGGACGAGCAGTACTTC
TRBV14	TRBJ1-6	many	.	CASSPELYSPLHF	TGTGCCAGCAGCCCAGAACTCTATTCACCCCTCCACTTT